This entry lists 9 T cell receptor beta chains sequenced from one sample in a study of T cell responses to AZD1222 COVID-19 vaccine (dated by TCRdb to about 2021). Libraries came from the immunoSEQ multiplex PCR assay. The source is immuneACCESS, and TCRdb retained only in-frame sequences with V and J called. Part of the clones is not carried over; for the studies checked, unresolved V genes explain less than half of this, and the remainder is unexplained. This sample gives over 150,000 clones in total; roughly nine tenths of them show up just once. Around 3.5% of the sample is held by the ten biggest clonotypes. This specimen's time point label, per the study, means: about 28 days (+/-7) after the second vaccine dose. The source was peripheral blood, collected 28 days after the second AZD1222 dose. Every receptor here comes from an adult who received the AZD1222 COVID-19 vaccine.

The chain combines TRBV15 with TRBJ1-5; D unresolved. CDR1 is LNHNV and CDR2 is YYDKDF in the germline V gene (reference sequence). The CDR3 contains 14 residues. Trimming left V 3 bases short and J 1 base short, with 7 bases between. The CDR3 sequence is CATSRDRSNQPQHF. The CDR3 DNA sequence: TGTGCCACCAGCAGGGACCGAAGCAATCAGCCCCAGCATTTT.

This clone was detected only once. This chain connects TRBV28 to TRBJ1-5; the D gene is possibly TRBD1 (5 bases). In germline, CDR1 is MDHEN, CDR2 SYDVKM. The CDR3 length is 16 residues. V shed 3 bases and J shed 0 bases, with 12 bases lying between them. The CDR3 sequence: CASSLIAGFSNQPQHF. CDR3 bases: TGTGCCAGCAGTTTGATCGCAGGGTTTAGCAATCAGCCCCAGCATTTT. The entire variable domain, with the rest obtained from reference TRBV28 and TRBJ1-5, is as follows: DVKVTQSSRYLVKRTGEKVFLECVQDMDHENMFWYRQDPGLGLRLIYFSYDVKMKEKGDIPEGYSVSREKKERFSLILESASTNQTSMYLCASSLIAGFSNQPQHFGDGTRLSIL.

This chain links TRBV19 with TRBJ2-1, with TRBD1 as a possible D gene (6 bases). The CDR3 has 18 amino acids. Trimming cost V 3 bases and J 0 bases, with 18 bases left between them. The germline V gene has CDR1 LNHDA and CDR2 SQIVND (reference sequence). The CDR3 region has the DNA TGTGCCAGTAGTATTCCCGCCCAGGGGACGAGCTCCTACAATGAGCAGTTCTTC. It codes for CASSIPAQGTSSYNEQFF.

This clone was seen a single time. The J gene is TRBJ1-2, the V gene TRBV11-3; 10 positions match TRBD1. V lost 0 bases to trimming and J lost 8 bases; unmatched junction nucleotides: 9. This CDR3 is 16 amino acids long. The germline V gene has CDR1 SGHNT and CDR2 YENEEA. The CDR3 DNA is TGTGCCAGCAGCTTAGAGGCGGGACAGGGGAAGGTCGGCTACACCTTC. Translating it yields CASSLEAGQGKVGYTF.

The CDR3 reads CASKMFMNTEAFF. CDR3 in DNA: TGTGCCAGCAAAATGTTCATGAACACTGAAGCTTTCTTT. The V gene is TRBV12-3 or TRBV12-4, the J gene TRBJ1-1; no definite D call. The CDR3 consists of 13 residues. V lost 7 bases to trimming and J lost 0 bases, with 9 bases between them.

This chain links TRBV18 with TRBJ2-3; TRBD1 matches 8 bases. J lost 4 bases, V lost 0 bases, and 6 bases had no gene match. The CDR3 contains 16 residues. CDR1 KGHSH and CDR2 LQKENI come from the germline V gene. CDR3 amino acids: CASSPPGDRRADTQYF. The CDR3 DNA sequence: TGTGCCAGCTCACCACCGGGGGACAGGAGGGCAGATACGCAGTATTTT.

The chain recombines TRBV27 with TRBJ1-1, with D possibly being TRBD1 (5 bases). The ends were cut back, 4 bases at V and 1 base at J, with 13 bases in the middle. This CDR3 is 15 amino acids long. Germline CDR1 is MNHEY and CDR2 is SMNVEV (reference sequence). CDR3 residues: CASSSAGTANTEAFF. The DNA for the CDR3 is TGTGCCAGCAGTTCGGCCGGGACGGCGAACACTGAAGCTTTCTTT.

The chain employs TRBV7-2 and TRBJ1-1; 9 bases align to TRBD1. This CDR3 contains 13 residues. Germline lookup yields CDR1 SGHTA and CDR2 FQGNSA. V trimming: 3 bases; J trimming: 10 bases; junction bases outside the gene matches: 6. In DNA, the CDR3 is TGTGCCAGCAGCTTCCGGGACAGGGCGGTAGCTTTCTTT. The encoded protein is CASSFRDRAVAFF. The full variable domain, in which reference TRBV7-2 and TRBJ1-1 provide the parts outside the CDR3, is GAGVSQSPSNKVTEKGKDVELRCDPISGHTALYWYRQSLGQGLEFLIYFQGNSAPDKSGLPSDRFSAERTGGSVSTLTIQRTQQEDSAVYLCASSFRDRAVAFFGQGTRLTVV.

The CDR3 sequence: CAISEGQGALNEQFF. Written as DNA, the CDR3 is TGTGCCATCAGTGAAGGGCAGGGGGCGCTCAATGAGCAGTTCTTC. The chain links TRBV10-3 to TRBJ2-1; 8 nucleotides align to TRBD1. The length of the CDR3 is 15 residues. The J segment lost 6 bases and the V segment lost 3 bases, leaving 7 bases of the junction unmatched. Per the germline V gene, CDR1 is ENHRY and CDR2 is SYGVKD.